Reported below is one T cell receptor beta chain. Study processing details: Reference gene primer amplification gave nucleated cell count estimates. Sequencing used immunoSEQ multiplex PCR; TCRdb keeps in-frame clones, though not all of them. V, J and clone size reflect that table, while D and trimming were determined from the DNA. The sample includes roughly 250,000 clones, more than 85% of them seen just once. With 5 bases removed from V and 4 bases from J, the gap between germline ends came to 14 bases. The CDR3 is 14 amino acids. From germline, CDR1 is SGHTA and CDR2 FQGNSA. The sample belongs to a study of blood T cell repertoires in COVID-19. Study in general: COVID-19 samples, acute and convalescent, were from the United States, Italy and Spain. The analysed material was cDNA or gDNA that came from T cells, B-cell-depleted T cells, or PBMCs.

The genes are TRBV7-2 and TRBJ1-2; TRBD1 might be the D (6 bases). Sequencing input: peripheral blood. This receptor was taken from a man aged 25-45 years with acute or convalescent COVID-19. The DNA of the CDR3 is TGTGCCAGCAGCGAGGGGGGACTACTCTATGGCTACACCTTC. This codes for CASSEGGLLYGYTF.